This paragraph reports one TCR beta chain. This entry belongs to a study of blood T cell repertoires in COVID-19. Study-level background: The recovered donors of Cohort 3 showed two negative PCRs, clearance, or symptom resolution. The United States, Italy and Spain provided the acute and convalescent COVID-19 samples.

In terms of age and location, participants ranged from roughly 18 to 95 years and lived in about 25 US areas. Per the original methods: Reference gene primer amplification yielded estimated nucleated cell counts. The repertoire was sequenced with immunoSEQ multiplex PCR; TCRdb's copy has only in-frame clones and lacks some. D and trimming were read from the DNA, whereas the V and J calls and clone size are those reported in that table. The sample yields roughly 210,000 clones, around 86% seen once. The sequence derives from a man aged 25 to 40 in a cohort exposed to, infected with or recovered from COVID-19 (not recorded which). Specimen: PBMCs or T cells enriched from blood (not recorded which).

DNA for the CDR3: TGTGCCAGCAGACAAGGGACAGGGAAGATGGGAGCTTTCTTT. This codes for CASRQGTGKMGAFF. The chain employs TRBV5-4 and TRBJ1-1, with TRBD1 matching 9 bases. The germline V gene encodes CDR1 SGHNT and CDR2 YYREEE (reference sequence). CDR3 length: 14 residues. The ends lost 5 bases at V and 10 bases at J; junction bases unmatched: 12.